This T cell receptor beta chain derives from a study of beta chain features in type 1 diabetes. General study results and limits: Among patients with Type 1 diabetes, TCRB CDR3s were moderately but significantly shorter in every one of the four CD4+ subsets. In the patient group, naive, central memory and Treg TCRB repertoires seemed more alike than in the healthy donor group.

Per donor, one heparinised blood draw averaged around 110 mL. Central memory, naive, regulatory and stem cell-like memory CD4+ cells were sorted by CD45RO/CCR7/CD25/CD127/CD95/CD27. J was trimmed by 6 bases and V by 6 bases; bases with no gene match: 12. The CDR3 is made up of 15 amino acids. Per germline, CDR1 KGHSH and CDR2 LQKENI. Investigators reverse transcribed all isolated RNA, so they sequenced expressed TCRB transcripts. The protocol was immunoSEQ multiplex PCR, while the TCRdb copy is restricted to in-frame clones and leaves out a portion. The data contain under 250,000 clones, roughly 13% of them singletons. About this clone: Its antigen remains unknown.

The sequence was obtained from a man aged 25-45 years with type 1 diabetes. The sequenced material came from naive CD4+ T cells from blood. The chain employs TRBV18 and TRBJ2-3; 7 positions match TRBD1. This CDR3 is CASSQKRGGSDTQYF. The CDR3 bases are TGTGCCAGCTCCCAGAAACGAGGGGGCAGTGATACGCAGTATTTT.